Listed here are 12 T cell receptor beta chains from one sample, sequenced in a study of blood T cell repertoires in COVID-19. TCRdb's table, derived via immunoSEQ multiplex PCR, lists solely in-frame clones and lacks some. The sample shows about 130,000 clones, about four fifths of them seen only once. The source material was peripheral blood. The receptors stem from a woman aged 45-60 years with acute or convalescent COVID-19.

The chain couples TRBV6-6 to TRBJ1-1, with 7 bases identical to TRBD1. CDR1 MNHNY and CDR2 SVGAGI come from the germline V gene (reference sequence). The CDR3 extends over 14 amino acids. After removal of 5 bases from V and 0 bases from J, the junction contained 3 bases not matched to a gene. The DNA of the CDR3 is TGTGCCAGCAGTCGCGACAGGGTGAACACTGAAGCTTTCTTT. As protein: CASSRDRVNTEAFF.

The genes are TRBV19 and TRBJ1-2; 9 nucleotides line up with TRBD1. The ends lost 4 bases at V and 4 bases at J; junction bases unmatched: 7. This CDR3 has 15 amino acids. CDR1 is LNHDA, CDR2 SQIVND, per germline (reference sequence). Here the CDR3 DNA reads TGTGCCAGTAGTACTCCCGGACAGGGGCCCTATGGCTACACCTTC. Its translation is CASSTPGQGPYGYTF.

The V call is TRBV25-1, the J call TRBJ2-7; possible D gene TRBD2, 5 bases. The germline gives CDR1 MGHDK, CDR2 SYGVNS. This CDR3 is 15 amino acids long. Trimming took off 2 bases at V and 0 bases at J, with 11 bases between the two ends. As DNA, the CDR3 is TGTGCCAGCAGTGAAGTGGGAACTAGCTCCTACGAGCAGTACTTC. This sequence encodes CASSEVGTSSYEQYF.

The CDR3 sequence: CASSFGDRNTF. DNA of the CDR3: TGCGCCAGCAGCTTTGGTGACAGAAACACCTTC. The chain couples TRBV5-1 to TRBJ1-2; maybe TRBD1 (5 bases). The ends were cut back, 2 bases at V and 12 bases at J, with 11 bases in the middle. The V gene's germline CDR1 is SGHRS and CDR2 YFSETQ. The CDR3 length is 11 residues.

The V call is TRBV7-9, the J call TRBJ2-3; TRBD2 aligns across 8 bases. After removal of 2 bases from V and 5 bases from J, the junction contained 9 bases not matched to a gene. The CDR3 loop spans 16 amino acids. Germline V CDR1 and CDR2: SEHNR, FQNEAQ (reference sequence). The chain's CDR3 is CASSLRAGERVDTQYF. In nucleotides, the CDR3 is TGTGCCAGCAGCTTACGAGCGGGGGAGAGGGTAGATACGCAGTATTTT.

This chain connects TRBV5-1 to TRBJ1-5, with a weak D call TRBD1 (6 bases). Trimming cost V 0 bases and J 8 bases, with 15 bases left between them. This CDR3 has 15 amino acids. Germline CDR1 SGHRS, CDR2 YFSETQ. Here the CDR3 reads CASSLADSKREPQHF. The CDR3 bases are TGCGCCAGCAGCTTGGCGGACAGTAAGAGGGAGCCCCAGCATTTT.

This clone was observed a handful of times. This CDR3 reads CASSLSQGAGTETQYF. The DNA for the CDR3 is TGCGCCAGCAGCTTGTCGCAGGGGGCAGGAACAGAGACCCAGTACTTC. The chain is built from TRBV5-1 and TRBJ2-5; the match to TRBD1 covers 8 bases. The CDR3 runs to 16 residues. The germline CDR1 and CDR2 sequences are SGHRS and YFSETQ. Germline trimming cut 1 base from V and 4 bases from J; bases unmatched to any gene: 9.

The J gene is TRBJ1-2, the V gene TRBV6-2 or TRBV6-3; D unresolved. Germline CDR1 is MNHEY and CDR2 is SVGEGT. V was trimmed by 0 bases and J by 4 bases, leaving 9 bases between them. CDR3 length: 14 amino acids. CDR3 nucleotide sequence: TGTGCCAGCAGTTACTCGAGGTCCAGCTATGGCTACACCTTC. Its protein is CASSYSRSSYGYTF.

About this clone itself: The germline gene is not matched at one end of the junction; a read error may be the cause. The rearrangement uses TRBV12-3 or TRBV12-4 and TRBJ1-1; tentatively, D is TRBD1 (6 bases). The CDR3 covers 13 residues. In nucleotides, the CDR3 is TGTGCCAGCAGCCGTACCGGGACACGACCTGGAGCATTT. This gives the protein CASSRTGTRPGAF.

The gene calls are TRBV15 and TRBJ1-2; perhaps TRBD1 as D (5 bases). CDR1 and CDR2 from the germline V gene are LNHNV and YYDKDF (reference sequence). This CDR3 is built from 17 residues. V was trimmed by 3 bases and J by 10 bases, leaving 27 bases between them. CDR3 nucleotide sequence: TGTGCCACCAGCAGGGGGCTGCGGGATGGGGCGAGTATTGACTACACCTTC. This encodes CATSRGLRDGASIDYTF. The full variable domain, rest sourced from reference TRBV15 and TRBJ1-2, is DAMVIQNPRYQVTQFGKPVTLSCSQTLNHNVMYWYQQKSSQAPKLLFHYYDKDFNNEADTPDNFQSRRPNTSFCFLDIRSPGLGDTAMYLCATSRGLRDGASIDYTFGSGTRLTVV.

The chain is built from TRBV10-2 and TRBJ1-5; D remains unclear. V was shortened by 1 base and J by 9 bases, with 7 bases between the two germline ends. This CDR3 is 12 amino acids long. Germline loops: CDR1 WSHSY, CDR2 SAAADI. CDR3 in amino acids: CASSELSGPQHF. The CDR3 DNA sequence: TGCGCCAGCAGTGAGTTGAGCGGGCCCCAGCATTTT.

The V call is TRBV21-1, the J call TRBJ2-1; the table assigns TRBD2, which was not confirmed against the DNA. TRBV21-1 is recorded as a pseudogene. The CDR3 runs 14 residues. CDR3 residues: CASSPDEGRDEQFF. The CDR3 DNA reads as TGTGCCAGCAGCCCCGATGAGGGTAGGGATGAGCAGTTCTTC.